The T cell receptor (beta chain) under discussion was sequenced for a study of T cells of healthy individuals. This clonotype was seen only a few times. TCRdb reanalysed the 5' RACE reads using MiXCR and keeps one entry per CDR3 protein. The profile shows tens of thousands of distinct CDR3 sequences, roughly 15% of them singletons. With 5 bases clipped from V and 6 bases from J, the junction kept 6 bases outside the gene matches. CDR1 DFQATT and CDR2 SNEGSKA come from the germline V gene (reference sequence). The CDR3 loop spans 14 amino acids. The receptor comes from a human donor in good health. The chain couples TRBV20-1 to TRBJ1-5; 11 bases are shared with TRBD1. CDR3 in amino acids: CSAGQGAGGQPQHF. The CDR3 DNA reads as TGCAGTGCTGGACAGGGGGCGGGGGGTCAGCCCCAGCATTTT.